One sample yielded the 20 T cell receptor beta chains listed below, sequenced in a study of blood T cell repertoires in COVID-19. Assay used: immunoSEQ multiplex PCR; TCRdb lists only in-frame clones, some missing. The table shows 150,000 to 200,000 clones, with approximately 82% occurring only once. Sequencing used peripheral blood. The receptors shown here come from a woman aged 65 to 85 who had recovered from COVID-19.

V gene TRBV3-1 (or the pseudogene TRBV3-2) combines with J gene TRBJ1-1, with D possibly TRBD1 on 5 matching bases. The CDR3 sequence is 14 residues long. Germline V lookup: CDR1 LGHDT, CDR2 YNNKEL (reference sequence). V was trimmed by 4 bases and J by 1 base, leaving 10 bases between them. The CDR3, as DNA: TGTGCCAGCAGCCTCGACGGGGGGAACACTGAAGCTTTCTTT. It yields the protein CASSLDGGNTEAFF.

V is TRBV16 and J is TRBJ1-5, with 7 positions matching TRBD1. V shed 0 bases and J 0 bases; nucleotides not matched to a gene: 5. The CDR3 is made up of 17 amino acids. Germline loops: CDR1 KGHSY, CDR2 FQNENV. CDR3 DNA: TGTGCCAGCAGCCAATCCCCGACAGGGATTAGCAATCAGCCCCAGCATTTT. As protein: CASSQSPTGISNQPQHF. The entire variable domain, with the rest obtained from reference TRBV16 and TRBJ1-5, is as follows: GEEVAQTPKHLVRGEGQKAKLYCAPIKGHSYVFWYQQVLKNEFKFLISFQNENVFDETGMPKERFSAKCLPNSPCSLEIQATKLEDSAVYFCASSQSPTGISNQPQHFGDGTRLSIL.

This chain uses TRBV5-1 with TRBJ2-1, with 7 nucleotides matching TRBD1. The CDR3 loop spans 15 amino acids. The trim removed 4 bases at V and 2 bases at J, leaving 6 bases unmatched. Looked up from germline, CDR1 is SGHRS and CDR2 is YFSETQ. In nucleotides, the CDR3 is TGCGCCAGCAGCCCCCGACAGGGCGCCTACAATGAGCAGTTCTTC. Translation: CASSPRQGAYNEQFF.

CDR3 loop: CASSIDSGTTYEQYF. The CDR3 DNA reads TGTGCCAGCAGCATAGACAGTGGGACTACCTACGAGCAGTACTTC. The rearrangement joins TRBV7-2 to TRBJ2-7, with 7 bases that match TRBD2. The V gene's germline CDR1 is SGHTA and CDR2 FQGNSA. Unmatched junction bases numbered 9, after V lost 5 bases and J lost 2 bases. The CDR3 is 15 residues long.

This chain joins TRBV5-1 and TRBJ2-3; D gene ambiguous. The ends were cut back, 2 bases at V and 11 bases at J, with 15 bases in the middle. Germline V lookup: CDR1 SGHRS, CDR2 YFSETQ. This CDR3 comprises 13 residues. The DNA of the CDR3 is TGCGCCAGCAGCTTAGACACGGCCCTGGGGCAGTATTTT. This translates into CASSLDTALGQYF.

The chain uses TRBV28 and TRBJ1-2; D not resolved. This CDR3 has 14 amino acids. Germline CDR1 is MDHEN and CDR2 is SYDVKM. Trimming cost V 6 bases and J 4 bases, with 15 bases left between them. CDR3 in amino acids: CASRTPSFGYGYTF. CDR3 coding DNA: TGTGCCAGCAGGACTCCCAGCTTCGGCTATGGCTACACCTTC.

This chain joins TRBV6-6 and TRBJ1-5, with D tentatively TRBD1 (5 bases). The CDR3 has 18 residues. Germline V gene data show CDR1 as MNHNY and CDR2 as SVGAGI (reference sequence). Deletions cut 5 bases from V and 0 bases from J, with 20 bases between. In nucleotides, the CDR3 is TGTGCCAGCAGTCATAGGGTCCCAGGGATTCTTAGCAATCAGCCCCAGCATTTT. Translated: CASSHRVPGILSNQPQHF.

This clone was recorded a few times. The chain uses TRBV5-4 and TRBJ1-1; the match to TRBD1 covers 8 bases. Germline V gives CDR1 SGHNT, CDR2 YYREEE (reference sequence). This CDR3 region has 13 residues. V was pared by 4 bases and J by 7 bases, with 6 bases of the junction left unmatched. The CDR3 loop is CASSLNRGFEAFF. The CDR3 bases are TGTGCCAGCAGCCTGAACAGGGGGTTTGAAGCTTTCTTT.

The chain recombines TRBV7-7 with TRBJ2-2; TRBD2 is a possible D gene (7 bases). The CDR3 consists of 18 residues. Germline-derived CDR1 and CDR2 are SSHAT and FNYEAQ (reference sequence). The V and J ends lost 4 bases and 1 base respectively, with 19 bases between them. CDR3 protein: CASSSLWGLAENTGELFF. CDR3 DNA sequence: TGTGCCAGCAGCTCCCTTTGGGGGCTAGCGGAGAACACCGGGGAGCTGTTTTTT.

The CDR3 protein is CASSPGTVMTGNTIYF. The DNA for the CDR3 is TGTGCCAGCTCACCAGGGACAGTTATGACAGGAAACACCATATATTTT. V is TRBV18 and J is TRBJ1-3; TRBD1 matches 7 bases. Losses at the gene ends were 2 bases for V and 4 bases for J; bases not matched to a gene: 8. Per the germline V gene, CDR1 is KGHSH and CDR2 is LQKENI. This CDR3 has 16 amino acids.

Notes on this clone: The sample carries other DNA sequences with the same CDR3. The chain employs TRBV5-1 and TRBJ2-3, with TRBD2 matching 7 bases. J gave up 5 bases and V 4 bases, and 4 bases lay outside the gene matches. The CDR3 runs to 13 residues. Germline values: CDR1 SGHRS, CDR2 YFSETQ. The CDR3 coding sequence is TGCGCCAGCAGCCTCCGGGGGGTAGATACGCAGTATTTT. It encodes CASSLRGVDTQYF.

V and J are TRBV5-1 and TRBJ1-4; maybe TRBD1 (6 bases). This CDR3 contains 14 residues. Trimming removed 4 bases at V and 8 bases at J, with 15 bases between. Germline lookup yields CDR1 SGHRS and CDR2 YFSETQ. In nucleotides, the CDR3 is TGCGCCAGCAGCCCCTCGGACAGTTTCGAAAAACTGTTTTTT. Translating it yields CASSPSDSFEKLFF.

J is TRBJ2-7 and V is TRBV7-2; D is unresolved. This CDR3 contains 13 residues. In germline, CDR1 is SGHTA, CDR2 FQGNSA. Trimming left V 0 bases short and J 0 bases short, with 3 bases between. The CDR3 sequence: CASSLAGSYEQYF. As DNA, the CDR3 is TGTGCCAGCAGCTTAGCCGGCTCCTACGAGCAGTACTTC.

This clone has a single count. This CDR3 reads CASSVSGGGGREFF. CDR3 bases: TGTGCCAGCAGCGTATCTGGTGGGGGGGGTAGGGAGTTCTTC. V and J are TRBV9 and TRBJ2-1, with 7 bases aligning to TRBD2. The CDR3 runs 14 residues. Looked up from germline, CDR1 is SGDLS and CDR2 is YYNGEE. V lost 1 base and J lost 14; bases outside the gene matches: 12.

The table lists this clone with a count of one. CDR3 DNA sequence: TGTGCCAGCAGCCGAGGGGGACCTCTAGGCTACGAGCAGTACTTC. Encoded protein: CASSRGGPLGYEQYF. The V gene is TRBV11-3, the J gene TRBJ2-7; TRBD1 is a possible D gene (6 bases). This CDR3 comprises 15 residues. Germline V CDR1 and CDR2: SGHNT, YENEEA. V lost 5 bases and J 3 bases, leaving 17 bases between the germline ends. Full variable domain (remainder filled in from reference TRBV11-3 and TRBJ2-7): EAGVVQSPRYKIIEKKQPVAFWCNPISGHNTLYWYLQNLGQGPELLIRYENEEAVDDSQLPKDRFSAERLKGVDSTLKIQPAELGDSAVYLCASSRGGPLGYEQYFGPGTRLTVT.

This sequence joins TRBV24-1 and TRBJ1-2, with D perhaps TRBD1 (5 bases). The germline gives CDR1 KGHDR, CDR2 SFDVKD. CDR3 length: 14 amino acids. The V and J ends lost 3 bases and 3 bases respectively, with 10 bases between them. The CDR3 region is CATSDGQVDYGYTF. The DNA of the CDR3 is TGTGCCACCAGTGATGGACAAGTCGACTATGGCTACACCTTC.

The sample holds a few counts of this clone. The CDR3 coding sequence is TGTGCCAGCTCCCCGGACTGGAATTCACCCCTCCACTTT. It translates to CASSPDWNSPLHF. V and J are TRBV18 and TRBJ1-6; D is unclear. Trimming took 6 bases from V and 7 from J, leaving 10 bases between them. The CDR3 is 13 residues long. In germline, CDR1 is KGHSH, CDR2 LQKENI.

The V call is TRBV7-2, the J call TRBJ1-1, with TRBD1 matching 9 bases. V was pared by 5 bases and J by 5 bases, with 6 bases of the junction left unmatched. Germline CDR1 and CDR2: SGHTA and FQGNSA. This CDR3 contains 14 residues. The CDR3: CASSVDRGGTEAFF. CDR3 coding DNA: TGTGCCAGCAGCGTGGACAGGGGTGGGACTGAAGCTTTCTTT.

The rearrangement links TRBV10-3 to TRBJ1-1; TRBD1 is a possible D gene (5 bases). Trimming removed 0 bases from V and 1 base from J, with 15 bases in between. This CDR3 comprises 17 residues. Germline values: CDR1 ENHRY, CDR2 SYGVKD. This CDR3 is CAISESGRGVRNTEAFF. CDR3 sequence (DNA): TGTGCCATCAGTGAGTCGGGCCGGGGGGTTAGGAACACTGAAGCTTTCTTT.

The chain links TRBV30 to TRBJ1-6; no firm D call. CDR1 is GTSNPN and CDR2 is SVGIG in the germline V gene (reference sequence). The CDR3 loop spans 14 amino acids. V was pared by 3 bases and J by 0 bases, with 6 bases between. The CDR3 protein is CAWSTSSYNSPLHF. The DNA of the CDR3 is TGTGCCTGGAGCACTAGCTCCTATAATTCACCCCTCCACTTT.